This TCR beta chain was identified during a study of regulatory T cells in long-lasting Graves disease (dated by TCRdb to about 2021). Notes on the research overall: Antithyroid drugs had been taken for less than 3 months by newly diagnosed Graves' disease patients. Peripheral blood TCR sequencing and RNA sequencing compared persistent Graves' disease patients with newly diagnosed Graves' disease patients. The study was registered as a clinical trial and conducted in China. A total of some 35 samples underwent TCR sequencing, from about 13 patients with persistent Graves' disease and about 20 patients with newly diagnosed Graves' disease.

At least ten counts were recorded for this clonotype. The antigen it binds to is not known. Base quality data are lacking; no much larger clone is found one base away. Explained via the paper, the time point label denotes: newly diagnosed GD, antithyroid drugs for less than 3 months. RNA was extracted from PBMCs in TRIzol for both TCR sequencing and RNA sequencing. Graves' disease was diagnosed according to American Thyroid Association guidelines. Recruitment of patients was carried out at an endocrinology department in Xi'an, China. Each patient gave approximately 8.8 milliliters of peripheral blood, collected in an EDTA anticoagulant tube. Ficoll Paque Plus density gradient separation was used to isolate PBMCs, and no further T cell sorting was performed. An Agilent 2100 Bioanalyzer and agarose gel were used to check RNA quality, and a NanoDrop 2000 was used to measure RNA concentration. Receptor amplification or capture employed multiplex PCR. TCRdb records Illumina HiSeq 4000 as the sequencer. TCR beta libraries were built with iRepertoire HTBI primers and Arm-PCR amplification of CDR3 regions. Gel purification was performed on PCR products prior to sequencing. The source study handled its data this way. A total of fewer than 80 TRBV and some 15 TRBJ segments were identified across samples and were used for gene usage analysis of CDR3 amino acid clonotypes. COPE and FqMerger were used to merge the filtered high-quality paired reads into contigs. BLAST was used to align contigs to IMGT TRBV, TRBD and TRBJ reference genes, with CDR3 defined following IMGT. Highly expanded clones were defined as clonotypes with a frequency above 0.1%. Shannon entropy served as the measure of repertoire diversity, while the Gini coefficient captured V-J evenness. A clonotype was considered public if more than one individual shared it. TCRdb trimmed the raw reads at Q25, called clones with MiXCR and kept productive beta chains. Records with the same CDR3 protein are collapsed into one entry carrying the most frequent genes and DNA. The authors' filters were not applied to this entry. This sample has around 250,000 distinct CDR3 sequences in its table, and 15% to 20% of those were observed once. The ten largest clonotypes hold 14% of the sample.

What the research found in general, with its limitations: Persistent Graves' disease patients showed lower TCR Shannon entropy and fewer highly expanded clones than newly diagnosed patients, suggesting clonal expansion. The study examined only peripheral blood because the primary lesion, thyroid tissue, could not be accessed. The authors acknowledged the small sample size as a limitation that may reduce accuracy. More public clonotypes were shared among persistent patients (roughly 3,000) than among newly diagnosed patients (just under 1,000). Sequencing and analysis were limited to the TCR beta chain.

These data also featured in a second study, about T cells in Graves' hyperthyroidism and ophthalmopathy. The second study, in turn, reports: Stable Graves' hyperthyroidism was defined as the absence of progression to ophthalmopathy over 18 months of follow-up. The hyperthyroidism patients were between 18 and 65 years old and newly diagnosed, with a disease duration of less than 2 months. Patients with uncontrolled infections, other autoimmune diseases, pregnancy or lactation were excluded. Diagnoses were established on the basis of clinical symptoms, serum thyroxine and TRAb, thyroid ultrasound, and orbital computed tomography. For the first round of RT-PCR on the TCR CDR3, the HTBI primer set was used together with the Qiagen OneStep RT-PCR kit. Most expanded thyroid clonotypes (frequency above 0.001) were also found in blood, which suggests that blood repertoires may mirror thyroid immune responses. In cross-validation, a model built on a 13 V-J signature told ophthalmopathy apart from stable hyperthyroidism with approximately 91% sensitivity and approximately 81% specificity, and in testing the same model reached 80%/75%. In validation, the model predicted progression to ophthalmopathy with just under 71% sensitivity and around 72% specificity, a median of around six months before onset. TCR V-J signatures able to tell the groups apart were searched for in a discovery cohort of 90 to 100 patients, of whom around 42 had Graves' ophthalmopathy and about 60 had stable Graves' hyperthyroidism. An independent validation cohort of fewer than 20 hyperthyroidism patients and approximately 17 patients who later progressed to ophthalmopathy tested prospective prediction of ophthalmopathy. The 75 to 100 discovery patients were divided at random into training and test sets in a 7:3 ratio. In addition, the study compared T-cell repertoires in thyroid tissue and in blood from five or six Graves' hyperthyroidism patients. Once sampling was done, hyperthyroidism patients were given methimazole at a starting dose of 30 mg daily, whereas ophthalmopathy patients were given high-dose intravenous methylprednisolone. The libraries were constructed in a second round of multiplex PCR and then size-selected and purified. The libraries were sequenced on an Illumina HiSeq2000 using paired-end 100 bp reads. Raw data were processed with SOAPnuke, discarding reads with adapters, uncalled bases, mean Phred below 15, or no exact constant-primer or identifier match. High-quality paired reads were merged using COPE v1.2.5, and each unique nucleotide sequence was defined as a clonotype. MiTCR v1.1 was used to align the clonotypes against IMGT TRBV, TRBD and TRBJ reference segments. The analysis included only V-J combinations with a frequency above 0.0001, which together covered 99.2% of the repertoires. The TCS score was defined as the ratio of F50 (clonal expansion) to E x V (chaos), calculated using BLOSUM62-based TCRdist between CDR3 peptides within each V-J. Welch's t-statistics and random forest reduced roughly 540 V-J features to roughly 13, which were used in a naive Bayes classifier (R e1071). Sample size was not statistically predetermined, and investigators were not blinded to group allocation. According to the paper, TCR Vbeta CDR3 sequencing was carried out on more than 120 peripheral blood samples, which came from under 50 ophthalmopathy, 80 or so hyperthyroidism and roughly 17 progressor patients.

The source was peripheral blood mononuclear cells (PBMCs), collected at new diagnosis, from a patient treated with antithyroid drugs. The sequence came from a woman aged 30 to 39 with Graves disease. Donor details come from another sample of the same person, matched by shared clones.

DNA sequence: TGTGCCAGCAGCCAGCGGGGGGGCGGTGAGACCCAGTACTTC. Its protein is CASSQRGGGETQYF. Here the chain combines TRBV6-1 and TRBJ2-5; 10 of the junction bases match TRBD2. V is cut back by 6 bases and J by 5 bases, with 6 bases in the junction unmatched. CDR1 MNHNS and CDR2 SASEGT are derived from the germline V gene. CDR3 length: 14 amino acids, cysteine to phenylalanine. Just CDR3 DNA is preserved here, 42 bases in frame from base 1.